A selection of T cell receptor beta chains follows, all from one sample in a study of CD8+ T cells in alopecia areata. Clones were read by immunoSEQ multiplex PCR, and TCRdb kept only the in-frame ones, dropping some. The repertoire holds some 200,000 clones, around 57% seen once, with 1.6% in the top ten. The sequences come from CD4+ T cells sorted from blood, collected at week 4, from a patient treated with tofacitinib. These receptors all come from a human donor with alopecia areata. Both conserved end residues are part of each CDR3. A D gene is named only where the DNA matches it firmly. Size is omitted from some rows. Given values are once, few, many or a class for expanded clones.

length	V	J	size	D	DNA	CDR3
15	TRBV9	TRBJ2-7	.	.	TGTGCCAGCAGCGCAGGGGGAGGTGGGTCCTACGAGCAGTACTTC	CASSAGGGGSYEQYF
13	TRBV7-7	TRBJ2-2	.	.	TGTGCCAGCAGCTTAGCTCACACCGGGGAGCTGTTTTTT	CASSLAHTGELFF
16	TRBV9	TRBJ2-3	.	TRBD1	TGTGCCAGCAACGCCCCTTTACAGGGGATGAGAGATACGCAGTATTTT	CASNAPLQGMRDTQYF
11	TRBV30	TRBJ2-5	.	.	TGTGCCTGGAGTGTAAAAGAGACCCAGTACTTC	CAWSVKETQYF
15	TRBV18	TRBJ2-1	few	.	TGTGCCAGCTCACCACTTGGACAGACATACAATGAGCAGTTCTTC	CASSPLGQTYNEQFF
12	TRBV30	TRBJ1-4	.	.	TGTGCCTGGAGTGTCACAGGGATGGAACTGTTTTTT	CAWSVTGMELFF
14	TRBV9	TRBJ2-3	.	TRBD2	TGTGCCAGCAGCCGGACTAGGAGCACAGATACGCAGTATTTT	CASSRTRSTDTQYF
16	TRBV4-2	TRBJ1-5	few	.	TGTGCCAGCAGCCAGAGTGACCGGGACGTGGACCAGCCCCAGCATTTT	CASSQSDRDVDQPQHF
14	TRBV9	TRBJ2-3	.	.	TGTGCCAGCGGGGGGCTCCTACTCACAGATACGCAGTATTTT	CASGGLLLTDTQYF
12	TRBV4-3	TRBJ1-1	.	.	TGCGCCAGCAGCCTCGCCCGTGGAGAAGCTTTCTTT	CASSLARGEAFF
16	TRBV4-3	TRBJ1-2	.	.	TGCGCCAGCAGCCAAGAGGCGGACACCTCTAACTATGGCTACACCTTC	CASSQEADTSNYGYTF
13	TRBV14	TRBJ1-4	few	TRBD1	TGTGCCACAAGTAGAGGGACAGAAGAAAAACTGTTTTTT	CATSRGTEEKLFF
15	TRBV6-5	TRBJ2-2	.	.	TGTGCCAGCAGTTACTCGACCATCAACACCGGGGAGCTGTTTTTT	CASSYSTINTGELFF
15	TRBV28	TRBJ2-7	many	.	TGTGCCAGCAGAGTCAGATTAGGGGATCATTCCGAGCAGTACTTC	CASRVRLGDHSEQYF
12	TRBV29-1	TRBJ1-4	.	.	TGCAGCGCCACTCATGGTAATGAAAAACTGTTTTTT	CSATHGNEKLFF
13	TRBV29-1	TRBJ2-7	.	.	TGCAGCGCCGAGGACAGAAGCTCCTACGAGCAGTACTTC	CSAEDRSSYEQYF
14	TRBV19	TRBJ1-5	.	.	TGTGCCAGTAGTATGGCTCAGAGAGATCAGCCCCAGCATTTT	CASSMAQRDQPQHF
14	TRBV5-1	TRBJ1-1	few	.	TGCGCCAGCAGCCCGGGGGCAGTGAGCACTGAAGCTTTCTTT	CASSPGAVSTEAFF
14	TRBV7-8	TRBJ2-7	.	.	TGTGCCAGCAGCGCCGGGGTTAGCTCCTACGAGCAGTACTTC	CASSAGVSSYEQYF
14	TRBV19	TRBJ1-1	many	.	TGTGCCACCCACCCGGGGGACCGAGGCACTGAAGCTTTCTTT	CATHPGDRGTEAFF
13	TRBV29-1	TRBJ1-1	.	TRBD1	TGCAGCGTTGCAGGGACAGCTTACACTGAAGCTTTCTTT	CSVAGTAYTEAFF
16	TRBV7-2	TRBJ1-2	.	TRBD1	TGTGCCAGCAGCTTAGCCCCGGGGACAGGGACCTATGGCTACACCTTC	CASSLAPGTGTYGYTF
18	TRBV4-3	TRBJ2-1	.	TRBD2	TGCGCCAGCAGCCAAGATCCCCAGCGGGGGGGCTCCTACAATGAGCAGTTCTTC	CASSQDPQRGGSYNEQFF
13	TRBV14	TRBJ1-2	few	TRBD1	TGTGCCAGCAGCCGGCGGGACAGTTATGGCTACACCTTC	CASSRRDSYGYTF
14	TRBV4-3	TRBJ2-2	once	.	TGCGCCAGCAGCCAACTTGATAACACCGGGGAGCTGTTTTTT	CASSQLDNTGELFF
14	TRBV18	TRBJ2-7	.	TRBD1	TGTGCCAGCTCACCTTTACAGGGGGCCTACGAGCAGTACTTC	CASSPLQGAYEQYF
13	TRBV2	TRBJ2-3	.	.	TGTGCCAGCAGTGAAGGACCCGGCGGTACGCAGTATTTT	CASSEGPGGTQYF
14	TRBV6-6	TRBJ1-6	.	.	TGTGCCAGCAGCCGGACCCAACAAAATTCACCCCTCCACTTT	CASSRTQQNSPLHF
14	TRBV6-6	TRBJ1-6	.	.	TGTGCCAGCAGTTACTTGCTCAGGGATTCACCCCTCCACTTT	CASSYLLRDSPLHF
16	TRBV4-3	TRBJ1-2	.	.	TGCGCCAGCAGCCAAGCAGACGGAAACCTAAACTATGGCTACACCTTC	CASSQADGNLNYGYTF
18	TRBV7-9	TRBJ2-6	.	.	TGTGCCAGCAGCTTCGTGTGGGACCCGAGCTCTGGGGCCAACGTCCTGACTTTC	CASSFVWDPSSGANVLTF
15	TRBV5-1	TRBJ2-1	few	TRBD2	TGCGCCAGCAGCTTACTAGCGGGCTCCTACAATGAGCAGTTCTTC	CASSLLAGSYNEQFF
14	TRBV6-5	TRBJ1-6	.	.	TGTGCCAGCAGTTACTCGGGCGGGAATTCACCCCTCCACTTT	CASSYSGGNSPLHF
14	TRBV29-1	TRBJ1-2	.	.	TGCAGCGTCGGTCGGCGGCTCTCTAACTATGGCTACACCTTC	CSVGRRLSNYGYTF
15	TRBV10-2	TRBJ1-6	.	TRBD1	TGCGCCAGCAGTGAGTCGGGACAGGGTAATTCACCCCTCCACTTT	CASSESGQGNSPLHF
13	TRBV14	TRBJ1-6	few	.	TGTGCCAGCAGCCACCATGTTGAATCACCCCTCCACTTT	CASSHHVESPLHF
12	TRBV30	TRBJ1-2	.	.	TGTGCCTGGAGTGTACATCTGACAGGCTCCAACTTC	CAWSVHLTGSNF
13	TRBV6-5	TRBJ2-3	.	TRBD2	TGTGCCAGCAAGCGGGGGAGCACAGATACGCAGTATTTT	CASKRGSTDTQYF
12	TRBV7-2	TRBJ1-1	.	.	TGTGCCAGCACCCCTCCAAACACTGAAGCTTTCTTT	CASTPPNTEAFF
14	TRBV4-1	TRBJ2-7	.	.	TGCGCCAGCAGCCAAGAGCCCGGGAGCTACGAGCAGTACTTC	CASSQEPGSYEQYF
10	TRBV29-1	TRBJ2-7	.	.	TGCAGCGTGGGGGGCATCGAGCAGTACTTC	CSVGGIEQYF
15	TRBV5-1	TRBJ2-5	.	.	TGCGCCAGCAGCTTGAGTATGGGTAATCAAGAGACCCAGTACTTC	CASSLSMGNQETQYF
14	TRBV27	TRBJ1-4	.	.	TGTGCCAGCAGCCCACAGCTACTGAATGAAAAACTGTTTTTT	CASSPQLLNEKLFF
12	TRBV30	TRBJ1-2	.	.	TGTGCCTGGAGCCGGGACAACTATGGCTACACCTTC	CAWSRDNYGYTF
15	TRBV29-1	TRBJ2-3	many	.	TGCAGCGTTGTAGGGGTCAAGACTAGCACAGATACGCAGTATTTT	CSVVGVKTSTDTQYF
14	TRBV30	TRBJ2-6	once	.	TGTGCCTCCAAACCGGGACCTGGGGCCAACGTCCTGACTTTC	CASKPGPGANVLTF